These T cell receptor beta chains were read from a single sample in a study of cytomegalovirus exposure and HLA in healthy donors. Profiled with immunoSEQ multiplex PCR; TCRdb holds only in-frame clones, not every one. The profile shows over 150,000 clones, roughly 71% of them singletons. The material sequenced was PBMCs. These receptors came from a male donor in good health and CMV-seropositive. Each CDR3 is given with its conserved first and last residue. A D gene is named only where the DNA matches it firmly. Clone size is given for some rows only: seen once, a few or many times, or a class if the clone is expanded.

v_gene: TRBV18; abundance: -; d_gene: TRBD1; j_gene: TRBJ2-7; CDR3nt: TGTGCCAGCTCACTAGGACAGGGAGAAACCTACGAGCAGTACTTC; CDR3aa: CASSLGQGETYEQYF
v_gene: TRBV11-2; abundance: -; d_gene: TRBD2; j_gene: TRBJ2-2; CDR3nt: TGTGCCAGCAGCTTAAGCGGGGCCTACACCGGGGAGCTGTTTTTT; CDR3aa: CASSLSGAYTGELFF
v_gene: TRBV7-8; abundance: few; d_gene: -; j_gene: TRBJ1-2; CDR3nt: TGTGCCAGCAGCCCCCGGGCCCCGGGGTCCTATGGCTACACCTTC; CDR3aa: CASSPRAPGSYGYTF
v_gene: TRBV7-3; abundance: -; d_gene: -; j_gene: TRBJ2-3; CDR3nt: TGTGCCAGCAGCTTAAACCCGGGGGGCCGGAGCACAGATACGCAGTATTTT; CDR3aa: CASSLNPGGRSTDTQYF
v_gene: TRBV6-1; abundance: -; d_gene: -; j_gene: TRBJ1-2; CDR3nt: TGTGCCAGCAGTGAAGGCAGGGCTAGGAGCTATGGCTACACCTTC; CDR3aa: CASSEGRARSYGYTF
v_gene: TRBV5-1; abundance: -; d_gene: TRBD1; j_gene: TRBJ1-1; CDR3nt: TGCGCCAGCAGCTTGCCGACAGGGACGAACACTGAAGCTTTCTTT; CDR3aa: CASSLPTGTNTEAFF
v_gene: TRBV6-6; abundance: -; d_gene: -; j_gene: TRBJ2-7; CDR3nt: TGTGCCAGCAGTTACTCGACAGGATACTACGAGCAGTACTTC; CDR3aa: CASSYSTGYYEQYF
v_gene: TRBV12-2; abundance: few; d_gene: -; j_gene: TRBJ2-5; CDR3nt: TGTGCAAGTCGCTTATTTCGTAGCGGGGCTCACCAAGAGACCCAGTACTTC; CDR3aa: CASRLFRSGAHQETQYF
v_gene: TRBV7-9; abundance: -; d_gene: TRBD1; j_gene: TRBJ2-7; CDR3nt: TGTGCCAGCAGCCCAGGGACAGGGGTCTACGAGCAGTACTTC; CDR3aa: CASSPGTGVYEQYF
v_gene: TRBV27; abundance: -; d_gene: -; j_gene: TRBJ2-7; CDR3nt: TGTGCCAGCAGTTCCCTAAGGACTAACTACGAGCAGTACTTC; CDR3aa: CASSSLRTNYEQYF